The 18 T cell receptor beta chains in this list originate from one sample, sequenced in a study of T cell clusters in autoimmune cytopenias (dated by TCRdb to the late 2010s). These reads were obtained on an Illumina MiSeq. TRB rearrangements were amplified by multiplex PCR using a touch-down protocol with TRB-A and TRB-B primer pools mixed in one tube. TCRdb reprocessed the reads into one record per CDR3 protein sequence, lacking DNA. The table for this sample records thousands of distinct CDR3 sequences. The ten most abundant clones make up 20% to 25% of the sample. Per sample, 250 ng of peripheral blood genomic DNA, about 38,000 genome equivalents, was used for TRB amplification. The sample was also reused in another study, on T cell repertoires in aging, cancer and after chemotherapy.

Source material: peripheral blood. The receptors stem from a human donor in good health.

The V and J genes are TRBV6-5 and TRBJ1-6; the TRBD1 assignment by TCRdb is unverifiable without DNA. CDR1 and CDR2 from the germline V gene are MNHEY and SVGAGI. The CDR3 runs 14 residues. Here the CDR3 reads CASSPGQDISTLHF.

This clonotype shows up as medium-sized (0.01 to 0.1%) by frequency. J is TRBJ1-2 and V is TRBV5-5; TCRdb's D call, TRBD1, is unchecked because there is no DNA. The CDR3 has 15 amino acids. Germline V CDR1 and CDR2: SGHKS, YYEKEE (reference sequence). CDR3 loop: CASSLAGGGNYGYTF.

The J gene is TRBJ1-4, the V gene TRBV5-6; without DNA, the TCRdb call of TRBD1 cannot be checked. The length of the CDR3 is 17 residues. Germline loops: CDR1 SGHDT, CDR2 YYEEEE. The CDR3 here is CASSRTSTGPTNEKLFF.

The chain links TRBV20-1 to TRBJ2-2; TCRdb's D gene call, TRBD2, goes unchecked for lack of DNA. The CDR3 covers 16 residues. The V gene's germline CDR1 is DFQATT and CDR2 SNEGSKA (reference sequence). Here the CDR3 reads CSAQNREFGGSGELFF.

This clonotype is deemed medium-sized by its frequency. This chain links TRBV6-1 with TRBJ2-2; TCRdb lists TRBD1, though no DNA is available to test this call. The CDR3 runs 14 residues. Germline CDR1 MNHNS, CDR2 SASEGT. Here the CDR3 reads CASPGTGGPGELFF.

This clonotype is deemed medium-sized (0.01 to 0.1%) by its frequency. The V and J genes are TRBV6-1 and TRBJ2-3; the TCRdb D gene call, TRBD1, has no DNA to confirm it. The CDR3 runs to 15 residues. The germline V gene has CDR1 MNHNS and CDR2 SASEGT. CDR3 protein: CASSDGQGASDTQYF.

This chain connects TRBV27 to TRBJ2-3; the D gene TCRdb calls, TRBD1, cannot be checked with no DNA. From germline, CDR1 is MNHEY and CDR2 SMNVEV (reference sequence). This CDR3 spans 17 amino acids. CDR3: CASSIARVTGATDTQYF.

This chain joins TRBV18 and TRBJ2-2. Per the germline V gene, CDR1 is KGHSH and CDR2 is LQKENI. The CDR3 consists of 13 residues. CDR3 loop: CASSPRDTGELFF.

The chain uses TRBV6-5 and TRBJ1-5; the D call of TRBD1 rests on TCRdb alone, since no DNA is present to check it. Germline CDR1 MNHEY, CDR2 SVGAGI. The CDR3 sequence is 17 residues long. The CDR3 protein is CASYPMGQTNSNQPQHF.

This chain connects TRBV20-1 to TRBJ2-5; no DNA is available, so the TRBD1 call from TCRdb remains unchecked. CDR1 DFQATT and CDR2 SNEGSKA come from the germline V gene (reference sequence). CDR3 size: 13 residues. CDR3 protein: CSAGRQGGETQYF.

The chain links TRBV6-1 to TRBJ2-7; without DNA, the TCRdb call of TRBD1 cannot be checked. CDR3 length equals 15 residues. Germline assignment: CDR1 MNHNS and CDR2 SASEGT. The CDR3 loop is CASSEFGGFIYEQYF.

V gene TRBV7-6 combines with J gene TRBJ2-2. The CDR3 length is 13 residues. From germline, CDR1 is SGHVS and CDR2 FNYEAQ. The CDR3 is CASSLEGSGELFF.

CDR3: CASSYSMPQNSNQPQHF. The chain employs TRBV6-5 and TRBJ1-5; TCRdb outputs TRBD1, but without DNA this stays unchecked. The CDR3 runs to 17 residues. From germline, CDR1 is MNHEY and CDR2 SVGAGI.

This clonotype shows up as medium-sized by frequency. The CDR3 reads CASSVGSNQPQHF. V and J are TRBV6-4 and TRBJ1-5. The germline CDR1 and CDR2 sequences are MRHNA and SNTAGT. The CDR3 runs to 13 residues.

This clonotype ranks as medium-sized in terms of frequency. The chain combines TRBV6-2 or TRBV6-3 with TRBJ2-7; TCRdb designates TRBD1, a call that cannot be tested without DNA. CDR3 length: 16 amino acids. Germline V gene sequence: CDR1 MNHEY, CDR2 SVGEGT. The CDR3 loop is CASSYSPGDIAYEQYF.

This clonotype is medium-sized by frequency. V gene TRBV19 combines with J gene TRBJ2-1; TCRdb names TRBD2, which stays unverified in the absence of DNA. Germline CDR1 reads LNHDA; CDR2 reads SQIVND (reference sequence). This CDR3 has 16 residues. The CDR3 here is CASSIGPGLAGSEQFF.

The genes are TRBV7-6 and TRBJ1-1; there is no DNA to check the TCRdb D call of TRBD1. Germline V CDR1 and CDR2: SGHVS, FNYEAQ. The CDR3 length is 16 residues. CDR3 amino acids: CASSLAGGQMNTEAFF.

This clonotype is deemed medium-sized by its frequency. The CDR3 spells CSVDGMAGAFSDTQYF. The V call is TRBV29-1, the J call TRBJ2-3; as DNA is missing, the TRBD2 call by TCRdb cannot be tested. Per germline, CDR1 SQVTM and CDR2 ANQGSEA. The CDR3 has 16 residues.